This note documents a single T cell receptor (beta chain) sequence. The CDR3 spans 15 residues. Germline-derived CDR1 and CDR2 are MNHNY and SVGAGI (reference sequence). V shed 6 bases, J shed 6 bases, and the junction held 10 bases outside the gene matches. This entry is derived from a study of shared clonotypes between healthy human individuals. This table comes from immunoSEQ multiplex PCR, and its TCRdb copy is limited to in-frame clones, with some not included. The sample includes about 2 million clones, over 85% seen only once; the top ten take 0.85% to 1.2%. Positive CCR7 selection of CD45RO-negative cells yielded the naive CD8 cells, and terminally differentiated effector memory CD45RA+ cells were excluded.

This clonotype was obtained from a man younger than 35 in good health. Sequencing input: naive CD8+ T cells sorted from blood. The rearrangement links TRBV6-6 to TRBJ1-1, with 10 bases matching TRBD1. CDR3 sequence: CASRETGGTDAEAFF. The CDR3 DNA reads as TGTGCCAGCAGAGAGACAGGGGGCACTGACGCTGAAGCTTTCTTT.